This TCR beta chain comes out of a study of identical twins. To note about this clonotype: Its specificity is unknown.

Study-wide results and caveats: Cord blood beta clonotypes that were abundant carried fewer insertions, and memory repertoires showed no such trend.

V gave up 6 bases and J gave up 0 bases; unmatched junction bases: 6. CDR3 length: 16 amino acids. Germline CDR1 is LGHDT and CDR2 is YNNKEL (reference sequence). Template switching added a universal primer site; cDNA carried unique molecular identifiers. TCRdb reanalysed the 5' RACE reads using MiXCR and keeps one entry per CDR3 protein. The sample holds around 650,000 distinct CDR3 sequences; just over 7% are singletons and the top ten take roughly 1.5%. The same data also contributed to another study, on yellow fever vaccine responses in identical twins. That investigation notes: Twins reportedly showed a vaccine T cell response that seemed partly convergent and partly personalized.

The sequenced material came from PBMCs. The chain recombines TRBV3-1 with TRBJ2-2; 8 positions agree with TRBD2. This clonotype was obtained from a woman aged 18-29 years in good health. CDR3 sequence (DNA): TGTGCCAGCAGACGACCGGGACTAGCGAACACCGGGGAGCTGTTTTTT. It codes for CASRRPGLANTGELFF.